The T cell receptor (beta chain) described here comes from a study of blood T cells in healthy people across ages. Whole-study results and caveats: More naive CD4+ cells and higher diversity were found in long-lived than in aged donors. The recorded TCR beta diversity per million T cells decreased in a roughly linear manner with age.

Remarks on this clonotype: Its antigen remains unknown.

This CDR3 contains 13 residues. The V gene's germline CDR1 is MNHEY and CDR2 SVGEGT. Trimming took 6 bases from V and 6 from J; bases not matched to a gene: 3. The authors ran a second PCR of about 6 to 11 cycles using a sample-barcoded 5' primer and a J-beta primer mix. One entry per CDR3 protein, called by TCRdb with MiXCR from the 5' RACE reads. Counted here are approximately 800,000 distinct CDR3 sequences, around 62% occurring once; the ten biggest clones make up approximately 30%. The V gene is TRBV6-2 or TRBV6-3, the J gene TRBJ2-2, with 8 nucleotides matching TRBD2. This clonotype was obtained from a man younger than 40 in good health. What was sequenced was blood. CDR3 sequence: CASRRGLAGELFF. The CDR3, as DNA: TGTGCCAGCAGAAGGGGACTAGCCGGGGAGCTGTTTTTT.